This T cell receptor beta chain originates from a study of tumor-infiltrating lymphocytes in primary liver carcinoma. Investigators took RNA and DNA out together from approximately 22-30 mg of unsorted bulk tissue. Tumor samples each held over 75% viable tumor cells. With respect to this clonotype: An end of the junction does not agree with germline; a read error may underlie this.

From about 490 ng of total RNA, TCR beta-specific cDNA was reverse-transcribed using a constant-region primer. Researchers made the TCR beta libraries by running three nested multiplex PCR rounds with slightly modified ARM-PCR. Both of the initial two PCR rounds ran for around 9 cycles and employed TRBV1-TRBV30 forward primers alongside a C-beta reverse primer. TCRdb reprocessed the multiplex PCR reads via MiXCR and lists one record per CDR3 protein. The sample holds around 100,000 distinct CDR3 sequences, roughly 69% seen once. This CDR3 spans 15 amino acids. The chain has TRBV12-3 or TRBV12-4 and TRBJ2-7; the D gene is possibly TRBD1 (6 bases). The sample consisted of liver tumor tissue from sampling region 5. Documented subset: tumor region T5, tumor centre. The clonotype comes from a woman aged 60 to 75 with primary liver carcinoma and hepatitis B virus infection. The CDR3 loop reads CASSPRGGNSYGQYF. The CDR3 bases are TGTGCCAGCAGCCCCAGGGGCGGTAACTCCTACGGGCAGTACTTC.